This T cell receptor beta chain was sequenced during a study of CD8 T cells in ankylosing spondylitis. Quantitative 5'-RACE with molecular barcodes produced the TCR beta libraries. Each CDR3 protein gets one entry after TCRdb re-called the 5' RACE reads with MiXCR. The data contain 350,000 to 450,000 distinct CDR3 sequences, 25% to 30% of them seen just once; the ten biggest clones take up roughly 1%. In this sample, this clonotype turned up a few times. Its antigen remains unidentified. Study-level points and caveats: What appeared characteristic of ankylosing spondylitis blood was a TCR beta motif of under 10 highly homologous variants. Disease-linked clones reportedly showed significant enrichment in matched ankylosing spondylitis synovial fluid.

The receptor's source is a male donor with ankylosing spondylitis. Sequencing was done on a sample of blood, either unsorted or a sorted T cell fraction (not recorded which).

The DNA of the CDR3 is TGTGCCAGCAGCGTACGGGACGGAGATATCACAGATACGCAGTATTTT. It is translated as CASSVRDGDITDTQYF. The chain joins TRBV9 to TRBJ2-3, with D perhaps TRBD1 or TRBD2 (5 bases each). The germline V gene has CDR1 SGDLS and CDR2 YYNGEE. This CDR3 comprises 16 residues. The V end lost 1 base, the J end lost 2 bases, and 14 bases lay between the germline ends.